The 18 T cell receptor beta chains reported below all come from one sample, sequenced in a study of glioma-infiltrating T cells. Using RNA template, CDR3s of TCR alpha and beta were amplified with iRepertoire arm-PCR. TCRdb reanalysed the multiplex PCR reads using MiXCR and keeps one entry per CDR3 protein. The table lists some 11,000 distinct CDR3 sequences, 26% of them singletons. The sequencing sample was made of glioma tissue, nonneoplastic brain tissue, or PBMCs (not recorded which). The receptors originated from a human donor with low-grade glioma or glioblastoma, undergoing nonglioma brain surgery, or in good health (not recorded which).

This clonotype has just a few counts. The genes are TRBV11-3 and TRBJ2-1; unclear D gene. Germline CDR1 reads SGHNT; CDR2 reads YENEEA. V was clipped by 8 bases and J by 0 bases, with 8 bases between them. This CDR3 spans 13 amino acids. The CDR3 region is CASRADSYNEQFF. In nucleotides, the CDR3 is TGTGCCAGCCGGGCGGACTCCTACAATGAGCAGTTCTTC.

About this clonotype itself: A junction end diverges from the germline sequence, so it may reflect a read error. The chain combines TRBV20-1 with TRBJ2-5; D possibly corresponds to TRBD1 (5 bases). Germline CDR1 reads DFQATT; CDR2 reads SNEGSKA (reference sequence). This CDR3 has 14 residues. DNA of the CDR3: TGCCGTGCTCCAAGTACATGGGGCTATGATACCCAGTACTTC. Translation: CRAPSTWGYDTQYF.

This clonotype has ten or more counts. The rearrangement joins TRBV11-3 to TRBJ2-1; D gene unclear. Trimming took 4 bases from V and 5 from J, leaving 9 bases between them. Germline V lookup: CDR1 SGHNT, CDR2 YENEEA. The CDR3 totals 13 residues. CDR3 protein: CASSSSRDNEQFF. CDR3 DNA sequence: TGTGCCAGCAGCTCGTCCCGGGACAATGAGCAGTTCTTC.

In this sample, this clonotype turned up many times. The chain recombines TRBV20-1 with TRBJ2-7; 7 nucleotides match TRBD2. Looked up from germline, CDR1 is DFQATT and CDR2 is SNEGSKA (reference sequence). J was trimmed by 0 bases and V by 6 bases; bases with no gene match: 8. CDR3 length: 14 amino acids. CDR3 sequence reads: CSASTSASSYEQYF. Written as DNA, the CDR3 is TGCAGTGCCTCTACTAGCGCCTCCTCCTACGAGCAGTACTTC.

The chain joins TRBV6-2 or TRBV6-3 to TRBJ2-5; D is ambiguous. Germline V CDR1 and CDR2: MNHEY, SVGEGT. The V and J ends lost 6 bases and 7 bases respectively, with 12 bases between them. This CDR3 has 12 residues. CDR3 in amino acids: CASSEDHGTQYF. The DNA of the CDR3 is TGTGCCAGCAGCGAAGACCACGGGACCCAGTACTTC.

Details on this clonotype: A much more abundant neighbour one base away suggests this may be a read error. The CDR3 DNA reads TGTGCCAGCAGTTACATAGGGTCGGGCGCTGAAGCTTTCTTT. Residues: CASSYIGSGAEAFF. This chain connects TRBV6-7 to TRBJ1-1; no firm D call. TRBV6-7 is assigned to the ORF class and has an uncertain function. The length of the CDR3 is 14 residues. Trimming left V 2 bases short and J 6 bases short, with 13 bases between.

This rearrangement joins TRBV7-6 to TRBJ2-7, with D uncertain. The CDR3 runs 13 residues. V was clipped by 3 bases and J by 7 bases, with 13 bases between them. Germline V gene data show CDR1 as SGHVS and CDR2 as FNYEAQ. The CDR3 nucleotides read TGTGCCAGCAGCTTGACCCAAGAGAATGAGCAGTACTTC. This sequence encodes CASSLTQENEQYF.

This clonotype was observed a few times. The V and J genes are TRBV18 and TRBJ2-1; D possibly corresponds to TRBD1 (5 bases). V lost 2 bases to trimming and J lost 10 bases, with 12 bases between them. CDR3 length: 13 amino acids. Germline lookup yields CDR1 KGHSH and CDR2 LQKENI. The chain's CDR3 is CASSPGSSGEQFF. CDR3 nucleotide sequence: TGTGCCAGCTCACCAGGGTCCTCAGGGGAGCAGTTCTTC.

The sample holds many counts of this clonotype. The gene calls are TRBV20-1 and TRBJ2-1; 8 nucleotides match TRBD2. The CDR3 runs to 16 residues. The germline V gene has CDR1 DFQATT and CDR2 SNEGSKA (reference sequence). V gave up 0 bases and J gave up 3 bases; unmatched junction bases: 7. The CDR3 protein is CSARETSSGDYNEQFF. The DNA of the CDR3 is TGCAGTGCTAGAGAGACGAGTAGCGGGGACTACAATGAGCAGTTCTTC.

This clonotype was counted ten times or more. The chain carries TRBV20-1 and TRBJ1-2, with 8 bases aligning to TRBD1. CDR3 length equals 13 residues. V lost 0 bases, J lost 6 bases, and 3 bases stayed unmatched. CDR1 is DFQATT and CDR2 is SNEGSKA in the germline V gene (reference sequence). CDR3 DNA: TGCAGTGCTAGAGAACTGGGACAGGATGGCTACACCTTC. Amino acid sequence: CSARELGQDGYTF.

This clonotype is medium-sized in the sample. The CDR3 sequence: CASGTVKGQPQHF. The CDR3, as DNA: TGTGCCAGCGGGACGGTGAAAGGTCAGCCCCAGCATTTT. The chain employs TRBV28 and TRBJ1-5, with a tentative D call TRBD1 (5 bases). This CDR3 contains 13 residues. Germline V gene lookup returns CDR1 MDHEN and CDR2 SYDVKM. V was cut by 8 bases and J by 6 bases, with 14 bases left in between.

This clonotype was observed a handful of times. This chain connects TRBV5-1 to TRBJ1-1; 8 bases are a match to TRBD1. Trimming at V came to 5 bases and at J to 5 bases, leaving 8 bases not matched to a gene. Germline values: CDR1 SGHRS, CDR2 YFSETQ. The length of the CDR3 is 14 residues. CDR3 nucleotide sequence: TGCGCCAGCAGTAATACAGGGGGAGGGACTGAAGCTTTCTTT. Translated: CASSNTGGGTEAFF.

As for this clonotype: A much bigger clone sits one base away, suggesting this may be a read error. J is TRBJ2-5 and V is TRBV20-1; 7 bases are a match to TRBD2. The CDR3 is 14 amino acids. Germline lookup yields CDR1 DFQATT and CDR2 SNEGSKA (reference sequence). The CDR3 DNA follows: TGCAGTGCTAGTCTCCGGGAGGCTGGGGAGACCAAGTACTTC. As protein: CSASLREAGETKYF.

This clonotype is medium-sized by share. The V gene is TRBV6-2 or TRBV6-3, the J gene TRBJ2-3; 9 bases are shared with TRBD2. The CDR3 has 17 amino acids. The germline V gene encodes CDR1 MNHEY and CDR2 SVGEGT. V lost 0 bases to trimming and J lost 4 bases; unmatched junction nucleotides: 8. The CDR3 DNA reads TGTGCCAGCAGTTACTCGATGAGCGGGAGGACTGCAGATACGCAGTATTTT. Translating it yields CASSYSMSGRTADTQYF.

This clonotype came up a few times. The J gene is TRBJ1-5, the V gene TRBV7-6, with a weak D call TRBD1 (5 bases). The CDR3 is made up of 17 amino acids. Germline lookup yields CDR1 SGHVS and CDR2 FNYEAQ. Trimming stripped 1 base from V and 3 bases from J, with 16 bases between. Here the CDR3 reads CASSLVSRQGNNQPQHF. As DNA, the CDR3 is TGTGCCAGCAGCTTAGTATCCCGGCAGGGTAACAATCAGCCCCAGCATTTT.

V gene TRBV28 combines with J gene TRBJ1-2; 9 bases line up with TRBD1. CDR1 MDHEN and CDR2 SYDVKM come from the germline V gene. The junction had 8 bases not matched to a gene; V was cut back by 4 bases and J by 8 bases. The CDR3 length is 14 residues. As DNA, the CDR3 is TGTGCCAGCAGTTCACAACAGGGGGCGCGGGGCTACACCTTC. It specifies CASSSQQGARGYTF.

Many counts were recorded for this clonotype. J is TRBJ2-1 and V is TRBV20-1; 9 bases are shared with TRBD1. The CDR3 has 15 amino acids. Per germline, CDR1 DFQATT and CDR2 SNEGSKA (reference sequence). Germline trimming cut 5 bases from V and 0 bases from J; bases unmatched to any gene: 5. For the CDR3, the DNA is TGCAGTGCTCTGACAGGGGGGAGCTCCTACAATGAGCAGTTCTTC. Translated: CSALTGGSSYNEQFF.

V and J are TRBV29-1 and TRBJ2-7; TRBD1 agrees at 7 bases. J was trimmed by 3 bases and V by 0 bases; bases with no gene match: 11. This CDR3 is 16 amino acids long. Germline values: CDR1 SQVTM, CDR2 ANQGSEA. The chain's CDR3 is CSVEEPLGGGGYEQYF. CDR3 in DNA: TGCAGCGTTGAAGAGCCCCTAGGGGGCGGTGGCTACGAGCAGTACTTC.